Given below is one T cell receptor (beta chain) in context. Which antigen it targets is not known. No base quality values were provided; no much bigger clone lies one nucleotide off. Library generation was performed with the immunoSEQ multiplex PCR assay. TCRdb obtained this table from immuneACCESS and retained in-frame rearrangements with V and J assigned. These tables miss some clones; where compared with another copy, unresolved V genes account for less than half of the shortfall, and the remainder is unexplained. This sample lists about 70,000 clones; roughly 94% were detected once. Around 0.6% of the sample comes from the top ten. The germline V gene (reference sequence) supplies CDR1 SGHNT and CDR2 YYREEE. Trimming takes 3 bases off V and 13 bases off J; junction bases not matched to a gene: 10. Inclusive of the bounding cysteine and phenylalanine, the CDR3 is 13 residues long. The sequence is cut down to CDR3 DNA, 39 bases in frame from base 1.

This entry comes from a study of T cell changes during pregnancy in multiple sclerosis (dated by TCRdb to about 2019). A note on the overall study: In women with multiple sclerosis, the researchers looked at how the T cell repertoire shifted as pregnancy progressed.

In this chain, TRBV5-4 is recombined with TRBJ2-1; 7 central nucleotides agree with TRBD2. The TCR was taken from a female donor with multiple sclerosis, enrolled in a pregnancy study. The sample consisted of peripheral blood, taken in the third trimester of pregnancy. The CDR3 is CASSSDPSGVQFF. The bases are TGTGCCAGCAGCTCAGACCCCAGCGGGGTACAGTTCTTC.